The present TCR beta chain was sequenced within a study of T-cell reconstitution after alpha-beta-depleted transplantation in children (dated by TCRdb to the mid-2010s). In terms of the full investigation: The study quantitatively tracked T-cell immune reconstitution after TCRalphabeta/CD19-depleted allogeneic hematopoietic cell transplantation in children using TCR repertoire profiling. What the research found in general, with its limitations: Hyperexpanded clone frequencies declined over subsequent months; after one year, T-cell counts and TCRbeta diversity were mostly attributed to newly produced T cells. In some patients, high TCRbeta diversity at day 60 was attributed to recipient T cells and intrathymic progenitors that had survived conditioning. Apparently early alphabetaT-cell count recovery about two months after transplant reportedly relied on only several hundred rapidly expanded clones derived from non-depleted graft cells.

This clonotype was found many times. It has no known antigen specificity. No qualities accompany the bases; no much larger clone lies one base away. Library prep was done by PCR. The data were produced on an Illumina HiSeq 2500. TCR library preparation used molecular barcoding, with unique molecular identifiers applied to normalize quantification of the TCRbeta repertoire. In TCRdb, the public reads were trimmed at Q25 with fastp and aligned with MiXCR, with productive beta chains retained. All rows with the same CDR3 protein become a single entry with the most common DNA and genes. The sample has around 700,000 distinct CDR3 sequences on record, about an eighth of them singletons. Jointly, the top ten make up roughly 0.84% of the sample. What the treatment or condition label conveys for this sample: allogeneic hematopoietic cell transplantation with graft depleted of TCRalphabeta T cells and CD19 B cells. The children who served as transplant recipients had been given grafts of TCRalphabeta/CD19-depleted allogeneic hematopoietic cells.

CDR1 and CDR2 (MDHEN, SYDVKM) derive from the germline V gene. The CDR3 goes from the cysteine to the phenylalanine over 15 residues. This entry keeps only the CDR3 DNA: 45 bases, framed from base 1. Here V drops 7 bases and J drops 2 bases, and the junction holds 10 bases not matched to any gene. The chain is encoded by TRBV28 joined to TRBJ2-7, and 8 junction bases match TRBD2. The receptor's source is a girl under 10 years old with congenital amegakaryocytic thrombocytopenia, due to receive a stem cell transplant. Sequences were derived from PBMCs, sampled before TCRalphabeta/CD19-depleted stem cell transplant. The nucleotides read TGTGCCAGCACCCCCGTGGGACTAGGTGCCTACGAGCAGTACTTC. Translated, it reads CASTPVGLGAYEQYF.